This entry is about one T cell receptor beta chain. The antigen remains unidentified. As for treatment: around 19 received Ad26.COV2.S at low or high dose, single or two shots; 5 received placebo; per-sample allocation not given. Day 63 after the first injection of vaccine or placebo was the sampling time. Looked up from germline, CDR1 is LNHDA and CDR2 is SQIVND (reference sequence). V was pared by 4 bases and J by 2 bases, with 8 bases between. There are 13 residues in the CDR3. The data originate from a study of Ad26.COV2.S vaccination and SARS-CoV-2 variants. About the research overall: Among those in the COV1001 Ad26.COV2.S trial arm was the donor.

The method was immunoSEQ multiplex PCR; TCRdb's version includes in-frame clones alone and lacks a portion of them. The data show about 400,000 clones, about 90% seen once. Study-wide findings and caveats: Breadth, reportedly substantial, characterized the spike-specific CD8+ and CD4+ T cell responses after vaccination.

Sample: peripheral blood, taken in a trial of Ad26.COV2.S vaccine versus placebo. This TCR was sampled from a person between 18 and 65 years old who received the Ad26.COV2.S COVID-19 vaccine or a placebo. This chain connects TRBV19 to TRBJ2-5; D might be TRBD1 (5 bases). The CDR3 loop reads CASSRQHQETQYF. The DNA for the CDR3 is TGTGCCAGTAGTAGACAGCATCAAGAGACCCAGTACTTC.